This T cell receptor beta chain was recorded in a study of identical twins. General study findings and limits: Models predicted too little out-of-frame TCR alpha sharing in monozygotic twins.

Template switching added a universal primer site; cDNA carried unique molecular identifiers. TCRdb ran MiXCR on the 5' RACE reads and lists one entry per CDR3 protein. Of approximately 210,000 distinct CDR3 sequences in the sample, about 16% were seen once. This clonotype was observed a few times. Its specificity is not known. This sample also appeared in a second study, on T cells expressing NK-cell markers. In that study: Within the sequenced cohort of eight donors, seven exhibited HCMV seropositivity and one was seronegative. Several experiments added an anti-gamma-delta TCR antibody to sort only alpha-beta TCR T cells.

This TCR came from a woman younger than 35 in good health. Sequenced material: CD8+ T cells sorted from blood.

CDR3 sequence reads: CSARGANRGPYEQYF. DNA for the CDR3: TGCAGTGCTCGTGGAGCGAACAGGGGGCCCTACGAGCAGTACTTC. The V gene is TRBV20-1, the J gene TRBJ2-7, with TRBD1 matching over 9 bases. CDR3 size: 15 residues. The V and J ends lost 5 bases and 2 bases, in that order; junction bases with no gene match: 10. CDR1 is DFQATT, CDR2 SNEGSKA, per germline (reference sequence).